This passage covers 9 T cell receptor beta chains from one sample sequenced in a study of blood T cell repertoires in COVID-19. TCRdb keeps only in-frame clones here, not all; method: immunoSEQ multiplex PCR. The repertoire holds 100,000 to 150,000 clones, with around 87% as singletons. Sequencing was carried out using peripheral blood. These receptors were collected from a man between 45 and 60 years old with acute or convalescent COVID-19.

This chain joins TRBV5-1 and TRBJ2-7; 11 nucleotides agree with TRBD2. The CDR3 has 16 residues. V was pared by 1 base and J by 4 bases, with 7 bases of the junction left unmatched. Germline CDR1 SGHRS, CDR2 YFSETQ. The CDR3 DNA reads TGCGCCAGCAGCTTGAGTAGCGGGAGGGAGCAGTACGAGCAGTACTTC. Amino acids: CASSLSSGREQYEQYF.

J is TRBJ1-6 and V is TRBV5-4; possible D gene TRBD1, 5 bases. V was trimmed by 0 bases and J by 4 bases, leaving 8 bases between them. Germline CDR1 reads SGHNT; CDR2 reads YYREEE (reference sequence). CDR3 size: 15 residues. CDR3 loop: CASSLGAGYNSPLHF. For the CDR3, the DNA is TGTGCCAGCAGCTTGGGGGCAGGGTATAATTCACCCCTCCACTTT.

The chain couples TRBV5-1 to TRBJ1-3, with 8 bases identical to TRBD1. CDR1 SGHRS and CDR2 YFSETQ come from the germline V gene. After removal of 4 bases from V and 4 bases from J, the junction contained 4 bases not matched to a gene. The CDR3 spans 14 residues. The CDR3 DNA reads TGCGCCAGCAGCACGACAGGGGACGGAAACACCATATATTTT. Encoded protein: CASSTTGDGNTIYF.

The J gene is TRBJ1-3, the V gene TRBV5-1, with D perhaps matching TRBD1 (5 bases). Germline-derived CDR1 and CDR2 are SGHRS and YFSETQ. The CDR3 has 16 residues. V lost 0 bases and J lost 0, with 10 bases in between. The CDR3 nucleotides read TGCGCCAGCAGCTTGGAGGTCAGGGCCTCTGGAAACACCATATATTTT. It codes for CASSLEVRASGNTIYF.

This rearrangement joins TRBV10-3 to TRBJ2-2; TRBD2 matches 10 bases. V shed 8 bases and J 4 bases; nucleotides not matched to a gene: 1. The CDR3 spans 13 residues. Germline V gene lookup returns CDR1 ENHRY and CDR2 SYGVKD. The chain's CDR3 is CAIEREGTGELFF. In nucleotides, the CDR3 is TGTGCCATCGAGCGGGAGGGCACCGGGGAGCTGTTTTTT.

V is TRBV5-6 and J is TRBJ2-2, with TRBD1 as a possible D gene (5 bases). Trimming took 4 bases from V and 2 from J, leaving 15 bases between them. The CDR3 is 16 residues long. The germline V gene encodes CDR1 SGHDT and CDR2 YYEEEE. CDR3 bases: TGTGCCAGCAGCCCCGACCCAGACAGAAACACCGGGGAGCTGTTTTTT. The encoded protein is CASSPDPDRNTGELFF.

V gene TRBV11-3 combines with J gene TRBJ1-6; perhaps TRBD1 as D (5 bases). This CDR3 contains 13 residues. Germline V CDR1 and CDR2: SGHNT, YENEEA. The V end lost 4 bases, the J end lost 10 bases, and 11 bases lay between the germline ends. CDR3 loop: CASSSAGKSPLHF. In nucleotides, the CDR3 is TGTGCCAGCAGCTCCGCAGGGAAGTCACCCCTCCACTTT. Using reference TRBV11-3 and TRBJ1-6 for the parts outside the CDR3, the full variable domain is EAGVVQSPRYKIIEKKQPVAFWCNPISGHNTLYWYLQNLGQGPELLIRYENEEAVDDSQLPKDRFSAERLKGVDSTLKIQPAELGDSAVYLCASSSAGKSPLHFGNGTRLTVT.

This clone was recorded a few times. The J gene is TRBJ1-6, the V gene TRBV27; TRBD1 aligns across 7 bases. Per the germline V gene, CDR1 is MNHEY and CDR2 is SMNVEV (reference sequence). The V and J ends lost 6 bases and 9 bases, in that order; junction bases with no gene match: 11. The CDR3 runs 15 residues. CDR3 sequence: CASRPTRQGGSPLHF. The CDR3 coding sequence is TGTGCCAGCAGACCAACGCGACAGGGTGGTTCACCCCTCCACTTT.

CDR3 region: CATSAGTGGAEGYGYTF. CDR3 nucleotide sequence: TGTGCCACCAGTGCCGGGACAGGGGGCGCGGAGGGCTATGGCTACACCTTC. This chain uses TRBV24-1 with TRBJ1-2; 12 nucleotides line up with TRBD1. The germline V gene has CDR1 KGHDR and CDR2 SFDVKD. The J segment lost 4 bases and the V segment lost 5 bases, leaving 10 bases of the junction unmatched. This CDR3 comprises 17 residues.